This record looks at one T cell receptor beta chain sequence and its context. There is no known antigen for this receptor. It has no much larger one-base neighbor in the sample; base qualities were not kept. Taken from the germline V gene, the CDR1 and CDR2 loops are SNHLY and FYNNEI. The CDR3 contains 17 residues, cysteine and phenylalanine counted. Only CDR3 DNA remains: 51 bases, in frame from the first base. V loses 3 bases, J loses 2 bases, and the germline ends lie 19 bases apart. This record belongs to a study of shared T cell receptors in the human thymus (dated by TCRdb to about 2021). Looking at the study overall: The study investigated the way shared, self-reactive T-cell receptor alpha chains are produced in the human thymus.

Library preparation used the immunoSEQ multiplex PCR assay. The source is immuneACCESS, and TCRdb retained only in-frame sequences with V and J called. Part of the clones is not carried over; for the studies checked, unresolved V genes explain less than half of this, and the remainder is unexplained. The sample table contains 600,000 to 900,000 clones; only one count was recorded for 80% to 90% of them. Together, the top ten hold over 0.008% of the sample. In addition, the sample was reused for a study of human thymus T cells. Per that second paper: Donors were immunologically healthy infants undergoing open corrective cardiac surgery for congenital heart defects in Finland. Thymus tissue was collected as surgical resects that were removed during corrective cardiac surgery. Biased V and J gene segment usage appeared to be present in both thymic and peripheral blood repertoires. The related research reported highly overlapping thymic TCR repertoires among unrelated individuals. TCR alpha and beta repertoires from seven to nine infant thymus samples and a few related peripheral blood samples were characterized in the study. Donor ages ranging from about 6 to 244 days were recorded, and a handful of male and a couple of female infants were included in the cohort. Thymocytes were freed from the tissue by mechanical means and kept at -70 degrees C as pellets of roughly 8.5-30 million cells. A QIAsymphony instrument was used to extract genomic DNA from frozen cell pellets. The immunoSEQ multiplex PCR assay was used to amplify the TCRB and TCRAD loci from a standardized amount of quality-controlled genomic DNA. The amplicons covered the V(D)J region and were long enough to include the CDR3 and to identify the V and J genes. Through the commercial immunoSEQ service, the amplicons were sequenced on an Illumina platform. Primer bias and sequencing errors were corrected using previously described methods, and TCRAD and TCRB definitions followed the IMGT database. The repertoires were analysed using immunoSEQ Analyzer 3.0 and VDJTools for basic statistics, V/J segment usage, diversity estimates, rarefaction and pairwise overlap. Diversity was estimated using the Chao1, ChaoE, Efron-Thisted, Shannon and inverse Simpson indices, and was also estimated on datasets down-sampled to the size of the smallest sample. Repertoire overlap used strict matching of CDR3 nucleotide sequence, V gene and J gene, with Jaccard-based multidimensional scaling clustering. On average, thymus samples gave 750,000 to 1,000,000 unique TCRB clonotypes, whereas blood samples gave roughly 80,000.

The chain uses TRBV2 and TRBJ1-1, with TRBD1 perhaps the D gene, on 5 matching bases. The sample consisted of thymocytes. This TCR came from a girl less than two years old with a congenital heart defect. Donor details come from another sample of the same person, matched by shared clones. The nucleotides read TGTGCCAGCAGTGATAATGCTCGGAACGGGGGAAACACTGAAGCTTTCTTT. Its translation is CASSDNARNGGNTEAFF.